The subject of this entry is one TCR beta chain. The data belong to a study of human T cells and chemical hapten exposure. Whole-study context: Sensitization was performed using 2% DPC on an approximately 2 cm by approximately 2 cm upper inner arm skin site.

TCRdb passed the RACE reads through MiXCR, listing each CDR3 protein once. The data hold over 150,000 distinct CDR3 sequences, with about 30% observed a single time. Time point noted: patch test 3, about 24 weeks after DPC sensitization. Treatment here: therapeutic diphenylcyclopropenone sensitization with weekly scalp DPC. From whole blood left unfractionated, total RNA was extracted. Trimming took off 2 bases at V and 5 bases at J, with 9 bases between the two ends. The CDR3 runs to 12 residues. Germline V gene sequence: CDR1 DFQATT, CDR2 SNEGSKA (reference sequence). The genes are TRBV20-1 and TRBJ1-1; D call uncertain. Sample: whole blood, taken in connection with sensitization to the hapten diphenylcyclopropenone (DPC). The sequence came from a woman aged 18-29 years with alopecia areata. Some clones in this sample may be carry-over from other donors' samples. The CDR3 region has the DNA TGCAGTGCTAGATCCCCCACGACTGAAGCTTTCTTT. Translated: CSARSPTTEAFF.